Detailed here is one T cell receptor (beta chain). The data originate from a study of blood T cell repertoires in COVID-19. Study overall: Spain, Italy and the United States supplied samples that represented acute and convalescent COVID-19. Nucleic acid was either cDNA or gDNA, and it came from T cells, B-cell-depleted T cells, or PBMCs.

Produced via immunoSEQ multiplex PCR; TCRdb's table is partial and in-frame only. The profile shows about 200,000 clones, nearly 90% of them singletons. The CDR3 totals 15 residues. CDR1 and CDR2 (germline): SGHRS, YFSETQ. V dropped 0 bases and J dropped 4; count of bases not matched to a gene: 4. Sample: peripheral blood. This chain connects TRBV5-1 to TRBJ2-1; the match to TRBD2 covers 7 bases. The clonotype originates from a man aged 55-75 years with active or convalescent COVID-19. The CDR3 region is CASSLGSGAYNEQFF. The CDR3 nucleotides read TGCGCCAGCAGCTTGGGGAGCGGGGCTTACAATGAGCAGTTCTTC.